The 28 T cell receptor beta chains presented below share a single source sample, sequenced in a study of cytomegalovirus exposure and HLA in healthy donors. Primers for the PCR totalled 60 Vbeta and 13 Jbeta. Some clones are missing from TCRdb's copy, which holds only in-frame ones; the method was immunoSEQ multiplex PCR. The table has around 200,000 clones, about 80% seen once. Sequencing was performed on PBMCs. The source is a man younger than 30 in good health and CMV-seronegative.

The chain carries TRBV5-1 and TRBJ1-6, with TRBD1 matching 7 bases. CDR3 length equals 16 residues. V was pared by 0 bases and J by 4 bases, with 4 bases of the junction left unmatched. Germline V gene lookup returns CDR1 SGHRS and CDR2 YFSETQ. CDR3 residues: CASSLVQGGYNSPLHF. CDR3 in DNA: TGCGCCAGCAGCTTGGTTCAGGGGGGTTATAATTCACCCCTCCACTTT.

The V gene is TRBV11-2, the J gene TRBJ2-5; 7 bases fit TRBD2. After removal of 5 bases from V and 1 base from J, the junction contained 7 bases not matched to a gene. The V gene's germline CDR1 is SGHAT and CDR2 FQNNGV. The CDR3 spans 15 residues. CDR3 coding DNA: TGTGCCAGCAGCAATTCTAGCGGTGCCCAAGAGACCCAGTACTTC. Its translation: CASSNSSGAQETQYF. The whole variable domain, remainder taken from reference TRBV11-2 and TRBJ2-5, is EAGVAQSPRYKIIEKRQSVAFWCNPISGHATLYWYQQILGQGPKLLIQFQNNGVVDDSQLPKDRFSAERLKGVDSTLKIQPAKLEDSAVYLCASSNSSGAQETQYFGPGTRLLVL.

This clone was found a few times. The chain carries TRBV5-1 and TRBJ2-3; 10 bases line up with TRBD2. The CDR3 consists of 13 residues. CDR1 and CDR2 from the germline V gene are SGHRS and YFSETQ. Unmatched junction bases numbered 2, after V lost 7 bases and J lost 3 bases. CDR3 in DNA: TGCGCCAGCGGGACTAGCGATACAGATACGCAGTATTTT. Encoded protein: CASGTSDTDTQYF. Supplemented by reference TRBV5-1 and TRBJ2-3, the full variable domain reads KAGVTQTPRYLIKTRGQQVTLSCSPISGHRSVSWYQQTPGQGLQFLFEYFSETQRNKGNFPGRFSGRQFSNSRSEMNVSTLELGDSALYLCASGTSDTDTQYFGPGTRLTVL.

In its sample, this clone was seen once. The gene calls are TRBV10-3 and TRBJ1-5, with D hard to call. V gave up 4 bases and J gave up 3 bases, with 10 bases separating them. There are 14 residues in the CDR3. Germline CDR1 is ENHRY and CDR2 is SYGVKD. CDR3 coding DNA: TGTGCCATCAGTGGCTACAGCTACAATCAGCCCCAGCATTTT. Its protein is CAISGYSYNQPQHF.

The chain carries TRBV27 and TRBJ1-2; D gene uncertain. Germline lookup yields CDR1 MNHEY and CDR2 SMNVEV (reference sequence). The CDR3 is made up of 15 amino acids. V was trimmed by 4 bases and J by 0 bases, leaving 12 bases between them. The CDR3 DNA is TGTGCCAGCAGTTCATACTTGGGAGCTAACTATGGCTACACCTTC. Encoded protein: CASSSYLGANYGYTF.

The chain joins TRBV27 to TRBJ1-5; D might be TRBD1 (6 bases). The CDR3 extends over 15 amino acids. Germline values: CDR1 MNHEY, CDR2 SMNVEV (reference sequence). The V gene lost 2 bases and the J gene lost 5 bases, with 13 bases spanning the gap. DNA of the CDR3: TGTGCCAGCAGTTTAATGGCAGGGGCCTATCAGCCCCAGCATTTT. Translated: CASSLMAGAYQPQHF.

The chain recombines TRBV5-1 with TRBJ2-7; D gene uncertain. Trimming removed 0 bases from V and 6 bases from J, with 19 bases in between. The length of the CDR3 is 16 residues. The germline V gene encodes CDR1 SGHRS and CDR2 YFSETQ. The CDR3: CASSLGPGGGPFEQYF. The CDR3 DNA follows: TGCGCCAGCAGCTTGGGCCCCGGCGGCGGCCCCTTCGAGCAGTACTTC.

This clone was seen once. The rearrangement links TRBV7-9 to TRBJ2-1, with D possibly matching TRBD1 (5 bases). The germline CDR1 and CDR2 sequences are SEHNR and FQNEAQ (reference sequence). V lost 1 base and J lost 8, with 6 bases in between. The CDR3 length is 12 residues. CDR3: CASSLEGDEQFF. CDR3 in DNA: TGTGCCAGCAGCTTAGAAGGGGATGAGCAGTTCTTC.

The V and J genes are TRBV5-6 and TRBJ1-1; a possible D gene is TRBD1 (6 bases). Germline loops: CDR1 SGHDT, CDR2 YYEEEE. The length of the CDR3 is 13 residues. With 2 bases removed from V and 7 bases from J, the gap between germline ends came to 12 bases. Here the CDR3 reads CASSLRGAYEAFF. The DNA of the CDR3 is TGTGCCAGCAGCTTACGGGGGGCCTATGAAGCTTTCTTT.

The chain joins TRBV7-8 to TRBJ2-7; no clear D gene. In germline, CDR1 is SGHVS, CDR2 FQNEAQ. Trimming took off 5 bases at V and 3 bases at J, with 14 bases between the two ends. The CDR3 has 14 amino acids. The DNA for the CDR3 is TGTGCCAGCAGCCCACCAGGTGGCCACTACGAGCAGTACTTC. Encoded protein: CASSPPGGHYEQYF. The full variable domain, completed using reference TRBV7-8 and TRBJ2-7, is GAGVSQSPRYKVAKRGQDVALRCDPISGHVSLFWYQQALGQGPEFLTYFQNEAQLDKSGLPSDRFFAERPEGSVSTLKIQRTQQEDSAVYLCASSPPGGHYEQYFGPGTRLTVT.

The gene calls are TRBV11-2 and TRBJ1-1, with D possibly being TRBD1 (5 bases). In germline, CDR1 is SGHAT, CDR2 FQNNGV. Between the trimmed V and J ends, which lost 3 bases and 1 base, there was a span of 18 bases. This CDR3 is 17 amino acids long. The CDR3 reads CASSLGRALPKNTEAFF. The CDR3 region has the DNA TGTGCCAGCAGCTTGGGCAGGGCCCTACCAAAGAACACTGAAGCTTTCTTT.

The CDR3: CASSLARGAQDTQYF. The CDR3 region has the DNA TGTGCCAGCAGCTTGGCCCGGGGGGCGCAAGATACGCAGTATTTT. The chain joins TRBV5-6 to TRBJ2-3; the D gene is possibly TRBD2 (7 bases). The CDR3 runs 15 residues. CDR1 SGHDT and CDR2 YYEEEE come from the germline V gene. The V and J ends lost 0 bases and 5 bases respectively, with 13 bases between them.

Only one count was recorded for this clone. This chain joins TRBV7-6 and TRBJ1-1, with 7 bases matching TRBD1. This CDR3 is 13 amino acids long. CDR1 is SGHVS and CDR2 is FNYEAQ in the germline V gene. Losses at the gene ends were 8 bases for V and 4 bases for J; bases not matched to a gene: 7. The CDR3 region is CASRPQGGTEAFF. CDR3 nucleotides: TGTGCCAGCCGACCCCAGGGGGGCACTGAAGCTTTCTTT.

J is TRBJ2-1 and V is TRBV27; 7 bases line up with TRBD2. Germline trimming cut 5 bases from V and 7 bases from J; bases unmatched to any gene: 14. Germline V gene lookup returns CDR1 MNHEY and CDR2 SMNVEV (reference sequence). There are 16 residues in the CDR3. CDR3 amino acids: CASSPLGLAETNEQFF. The CDR3, as DNA: TGTGCCAGCAGTCCCCTCGGGCTAGCGGAAACTAATGAGCAGTTCTTC.

The chain links TRBV4-3 to TRBJ2-4; D might be TRBD2 (6 bases). The CDR3 has 16 residues. Trimming took off 0 bases at V and 8 bases at J, with 17 bases between the two ends. Germline V gene sequence: CDR1 LGHNA, CDR2 YSLEER. The CDR3 loop is CASSQEGGLSSDIQYF. CDR3 sequence (DNA): TGCGCCAGCAGCCAAGAAGGAGGGTTATCGTCGGACATTCAGTACTTC.

J is TRBJ1-2 and V is TRBV2; 9 nucleotides align to TRBD1. CDR1 SNHLY and CDR2 FYNNEI come from the germline V gene. With 2 bases clipped from V and 3 bases from J, the junction kept 4 bases outside the gene matches. The CDR3 extends over 15 amino acids. CDR3: CASSEWTGADYGYTF. The CDR3 DNA reads as TGTGCCAGCAGTGAATGGACAGGGGCGGACTATGGCTACACCTTC.

V gene TRBV6-4 combines with J gene TRBJ1-1; TRBD1 agrees at 9 bases. The germline gives CDR1 MRHNA, CDR2 SNTAGT. The CDR3 consists of 13 residues. J was trimmed by 8 bases and V by 2 bases; bases with no gene match: 3. CDR3 sequence: CASSDGTGREAFF. As DNA, the CDR3 is TGTGCCAGCAGTGACGGGACAGGGAGGGAAGCTTTCTTT.

V and J are TRBV27 and TRBJ2-1, with TRBD1 identical over 11 bases. The germline CDR1 and CDR2 sequences are MNHEY and SMNVEV (reference sequence). V lost 3 bases and J lost 3; bases outside the gene matches: 19. The CDR3 is 21 amino acids. The CDR3 here is CASSFFVGQGAIAGGYNEQFF. CDR3 nucleotide sequence: TGTGCCAGCAGTTTTTTTGTCGGACAGGGGGCGATTGCGGGAGGCTACAATGAGCAGTTCTTC.

This chain connects TRBV19 to TRBJ2-3, with D unclear. Trimming took off 4 bases at V and 1 base at J, with 9 bases between the two ends. CDR1 LNHDA and CDR2 SQIVND come from the germline V gene (reference sequence). CDR3 size: 14 residues. CDR3 sequence: CASSTPTGTDTQYF. The CDR3, as DNA: TGTGCCAGTAGTACTCCGACTGGCACAGATACGCAGTATTTT.

This clone appeared a single time. The rearrangement uses TRBV29-1 and TRBJ2-1; tentative D call: TRBD1 (6 bases). The V gene lost 5 bases and the J gene lost 10 bases, with 27 bases spanning the gap. The CDR3 spans 16 residues. Germline values: CDR1 SQVTM, CDR2 ANQGSEA. Written as DNA, the CDR3 is TGCAGCGTTCTTCGTGGGCAAGGGCAGGGGCTATGGGAGCAGTTCTTC. Translation gives CSVLRGQGQGLWEQFF.

CDR3 coding DNA: TGTGCCAGCAGCCGTACAACGAACACCGGGGAGCTGTTTTTT. It codes for CASSRTTNTGELFF. V and J are TRBV7-6 and TRBJ2-2; no clear D gene. V was trimmed by 5 bases and J by 0 bases, leaving 7 bases between them. This CDR3 has 14 amino acids. The germline gives CDR1 SGHVS, CDR2 FNYEAQ.

There are a few counts of this clone. The genes are TRBV25-1 and TRBJ1-1; possible D gene TRBD1, 5 bases. Germline V gene sequence: CDR1 MGHDK, CDR2 SYGVNS. The CDR3 contains 15 residues. Trimming pared 3 bases from V and 7 bases from J, leaving 18 bases between. CDR3 region: CASSDPSVQGVEAFF. Here the CDR3 DNA reads TGTGCCAGCAGTGACCCTTCAGTTCAGGGCGTTGAAGCTTTCTTT.

The chain combines TRBV27 with TRBJ2-3; 8 bases agree with TRBD2. Germline loops: CDR1 MNHEY, CDR2 SMNVEV (reference sequence). Unmatched junction bases numbered 4, after V lost 2 bases and J lost 3 bases. The CDR3 runs 15 residues. CDR3 region: CASSLSGGTTDTQYF. DNA for the CDR3: TGTGCCAGCAGTTTAAGCGGGGGAACTACAGATACGCAGTATTTT.

The chain uses TRBV25-1 and TRBJ2-7; D is possibly TRBD1 (8 bases). This CDR3 region has 16 residues. Germline CDR1 and CDR2: MGHDK and SYGVNS. Between the trimmed V and J ends, which lost 2 bases and 1 base, there was a span of 15 bases. CDR3 region: CASSESDRGGSYEQYF. DNA of the CDR3: TGTGCCAGCAGTGAAAGCGACAGGGGAGGGTCCTACGAGCAGTACTTC.

V and J are TRBV4-2 and TRBJ2-7, with 8 bases lining up with TRBD1. Germline V gives CDR1 LGHNA, CDR2 YNFKEQ. This CDR3 has 15 amino acids. J lost 3 bases, V lost 1 base, and 5 bases had no gene match. CDR3 bases: TGTGCCAGCAGCCAAGCCGTACAGGGGGACTACGAGCAGTACTTC. As protein: CASSQAVQGDYEQYF.

The chain recombines TRBV5-1 with TRBJ2-3, with D tentatively TRBD2 (5 bases). V dropped 7 bases and J dropped 0 bases, with 9 bases sitting between them. The germline V gene has CDR1 SGHRS and CDR2 YFSETQ. The length of the CDR3 is 13 residues. The CDR3 is CASSRGSTDTQYF. The CDR3 coding sequence is TGCGCCAGCTCCCGGGGTAGCACAGATACGCAGTATTTT.

The chain couples TRBV13 to TRBJ2-7; 8 bases match TRBD2. Germline values: CDR1 PRHDT, CDR2 FYEKMQ (reference sequence). Trimming took 4 bases from V and 4 from J; bases not matched to a gene: 21. The CDR3 totals 19 residues. CDR3 coding DNA: TGTGCCAGCAGCTCCCGAGGGGTCGGGGGGGCCGTAGAGGGTTACGAGCAGTACTTC. This gives the protein CASSSRGVGGAVEGYEQYF.

This sequence joins TRBV11-3 and TRBJ1-6, with a possible D match to TRBD1 (5 bases). This CDR3 has 15 residues. Trimming removed 8 bases from V and 3 bases from J, with 14 bases in between. Germline lookup yields CDR1 SGHNT and CDR2 YENEEA. This chain's CDR3 is CASVAGGNYNSPLHF. In DNA, the CDR3 is TGTGCCAGCGTTGCGGGGGGAAACTATAATTCACCCCTCCACTTT.